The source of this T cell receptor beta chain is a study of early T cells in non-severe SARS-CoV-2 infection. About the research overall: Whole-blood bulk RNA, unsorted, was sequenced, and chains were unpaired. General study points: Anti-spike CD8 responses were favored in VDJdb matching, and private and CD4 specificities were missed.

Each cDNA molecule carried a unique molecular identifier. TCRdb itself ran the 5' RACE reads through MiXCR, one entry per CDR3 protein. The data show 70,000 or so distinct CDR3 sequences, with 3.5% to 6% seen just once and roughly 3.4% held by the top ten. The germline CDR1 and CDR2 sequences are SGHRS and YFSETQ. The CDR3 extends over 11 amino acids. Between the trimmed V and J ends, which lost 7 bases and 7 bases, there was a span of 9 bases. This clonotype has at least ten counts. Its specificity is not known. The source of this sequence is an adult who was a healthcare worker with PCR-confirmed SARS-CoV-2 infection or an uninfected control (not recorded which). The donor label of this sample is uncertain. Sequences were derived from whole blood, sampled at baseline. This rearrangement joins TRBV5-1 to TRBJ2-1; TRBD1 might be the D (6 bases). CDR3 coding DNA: TGCGCCAGCGGTAGGGGGAATGAGCAGTTCTTC. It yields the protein CASGRGNEQFF.